This TCR beta chain originates from a study of beta chain features in type 1 diabetes. This clone occurred a few times. Per germline, CDR1 SGHRS and CDR2 YFSETQ. V was cut by 0 bases and J by 2 bases, with 7 bases left in between. The length of the CDR3 is 14 residues. The isolated RNA, all of it, was reverse transcribed, so expressed TCRB transcripts were what got sequenced. TCRdb's table, derived via immunoSEQ multiplex PCR, lists solely in-frame clones and lacks some. Of tens of thousands of clones in the sample, about 55% were seen once. The chain recombines TRBV5-1 with TRBJ2-3; D gene ambiguous. The sample consisted of Tregs from blood. The origin of this receptor is a woman younger than 35 in good health. The CDR3, as DNA: TGCGCCAGCAGCTTGGAAACAGTCACAGATACGCAGTATTTT. It translates to CASSLETVTDTQYF.